These 22 T cell receptor beta chains were all obtained from the same sample, sequenced in a study of shared clonotypes between healthy human individuals. As defined, naive CD8 cells were CD45RO-negative and positively selected for CCR7, with terminally differentiated effector memory CD45RA+ cells excluded. TCRdb's table, derived via immunoSEQ multiplex PCR, lists solely in-frame clones and lacks some. Of fewer than 700,000 clones listed, 85% to 95% are singletons. The material sequenced was naive CD8+ T cells sorted from blood. The receptor set was obtained from a woman in her thirties in good health.

This rearrangement joins TRBV9 to TRBJ2-1; a weak D match, TRBD2 (5 bases). CDR3 length: 15 amino acids. Germline CDR1 reads SGDLS; CDR2 reads YYNGEE. Trimming removed 0 bases at V and 3 bases at J, with 10 bases between. In nucleotides, the CDR3 is TGTGCCAGCAGCGTAGAAGCGGTAGGCTACAATGAGCAGTTCTTC. Protein sequence: CASSVEAVGYNEQFF.

The rearrangement links TRBV20-1 to TRBJ2-1; tentatively, D is TRBD2 (6 bases). The CDR3 contains 11 residues. The ends were cut back, 1 base at V and 8 bases at J, with 6 bases in the middle. The V gene's germline CDR1 is DFQATT and CDR2 SNEGSKA (reference sequence). Here the CDR3 DNA reads TGCAGTGCTAGAGCGGGGGATGAGCAGTTCTTC. As protein: CSARAGDEQFF.

The CDR3 sequence is CASSPEGVFQPQHF. The CDR3 DNA reads as TGCGCCAGCAGCCCTGAGGGGGTTTTTCAGCCCCAGCATTTT. The V and J genes are TRBV4-1 and TRBJ1-5, with D possibly matching TRBD1 (6 bases). Per germline, CDR1 MGHRA and CDR2 YSYEKL. CDR3 length: 14 residues. V lost 4 bases and J 6 bases, leaving 13 bases between the germline ends.

The chain employs TRBV4-1 and TRBJ2-7, with a tentative D call TRBD1 (5 bases). The CDR3 extends over 16 amino acids. With 0 bases removed from V and 1 base from J, the gap between germline ends came to 13 bases. In germline, CDR1 is MGHRA, CDR2 YSYEKL. The CDR3 loop reads CASSQEAWQGSYEQYF. The CDR3 coding sequence is TGCGCCAGCAGCCAAGAAGCTTGGCAGGGTTCCTACGAGCAGTACTTC.

This chain joins TRBV13 and TRBJ2-7, with 10 positions matching TRBD2. This CDR3 has 19 residues. Germline V gene data show CDR1 as PRHDT and CDR2 as FYEKMQ (reference sequence). The V segment lost 4 bases and the J segment 7 bases; nucleotides outside the gene matches: 22. CDR3 sequence (DNA): TGTGCCAGCAGCTCCTCCCAGGGGATTAGCGGGAGGCCCCCCGATGAGCAGTACTTC. It encodes CASSSSQGISGRPPDEQYF. The whole variable domain, remainder taken from reference TRBV13 and TRBJ2-7, is AAGVIQSPRHLIKEKRETATLKCYPIPRHDTVYWYQQGPGQDPQFLISFYEKMQSDKGSIPDRFSAQQFSDYHSELNMSSLELGDSALYFCASSSSQGISGRPPDEQYFGPGTRLTVT.

CDR3 nucleotide sequence: TGTGCCAGCAGTTTCGGACTAGGGACCTACGAGCAGTACTTC. As protein: CASSFGLGTYEQYF. V gene TRBV27 combines with J gene TRBJ2-7; 7 bases agree with TRBD2. The CDR3 spans 14 residues. After removal of 3 bases from V and 2 bases from J, the junction contained 4 bases not matched to a gene. Looked up from germline, CDR1 is MNHEY and CDR2 is SMNVEV (reference sequence).

The chain joins TRBV7-9 to TRBJ2-7, with 7 bases aligning to TRBD2. The germline V gene encodes CDR1 SEHNR and CDR2 FQNEAQ (reference sequence). The CDR3 is made up of 15 amino acids. Losses at the gene ends were 4 bases for V and 3 bases for J; bases not matched to a gene: 9. CDR3 nucleotides: TGTGCCAGCAGCTCCCAAAGGGAGGGCCTCTACGAGCAGTACTTC. It specifies CASSSQREGLYEQYF.

This chain links TRBV9 with TRBJ2-3, with TRBD2 identical over 9 bases. The CDR3 spans 16 residues. CDR1 is SGDLS and CDR2 is YYNGEE in the germline V gene. V lost 1 base, J lost 5 bases, and 8 bases stayed unmatched. The CDR3 DNA is TGTGCCAGCAGCGTAACGGCGGGAGGGCCTGGAGATACGCAGTATTTT. It encodes CASSVTAGGPGDTQYF.

V gene TRBV11-2 combines with J gene TRBJ2-2; 7 nucleotides align to TRBD2. CDR3 length: 19 residues. CDR1 is SGHAT and CDR2 is FQNNGV in the germline V gene. After removal of 7 bases from V and 5 bases from J, the junction contained 22 bases not matched to a gene. As DNA, the CDR3 is TGTGCCAGCATCCGAGGGCCCCAGCGGGATCTCGCTAGGACCGGGGAGCTGTTTTTT. Protein sequence: CASIRGPQRDLARTGELFF.

J is TRBJ2-7 and V is TRBV10-1; D ambiguous. V was shortened by 1 base and J by 0 bases, with 13 bases between the two germline ends. This CDR3 has 16 amino acids. Germline lookup yields CDR1 WNHNN and CDR2 SYGVQD (reference sequence). DNA of the CDR3: TGCGCCAGCAGTGAGTTCTACCCTGAACGCTCCTACGAGCAGTACTTC. This gives the protein CASSEFYPERSYEQYF.

The rearrangement joins TRBV28 to TRBJ2-7; 10 bases are shared with TRBD1. J gave up 4 bases and V 11 bases, and 5 bases lay outside the gene matches. The CDR3 runs to 12 residues. Germline values: CDR1 MDHEN, CDR2 SYDVKM. The CDR3 here is CASQDRGYEQYF. The CDR3 DNA is TGTGCCTCCCAGGACAGGGGGTACGAGCAGTACTTC.

This chain uses TRBV28 with TRBJ2-7; 7 bases are shared with TRBD2. The J segment lost 2 bases and the V segment lost 6 bases, leaving 7 bases of the junction unmatched. Germline assignment: CDR1 MDHEN and CDR2 SYDVKM. The CDR3 has 14 residues. The CDR3 DNA follows: TGTGCCAGCAGCCCGGGGACTACCCCCTACGAGCAGTACTTC. Protein sequence: CASSPGTTPYEQYF.

V is TRBV7-9 and J is TRBJ2-1; D is perhaps TRBD2 (6 bases). CDR1 is SEHNR, CDR2 FQNEAQ, per germline (reference sequence). V lost 5 bases and J 0 bases, leaving 14 bases between the germline ends. The CDR3 length is 16 residues. The CDR3 reads CASSPRTGSSYNEQFF. Here the CDR3 DNA reads TGTGCCAGCAGCCCCCGGACCGGGAGCTCCTACAATGAGCAGTTCTTC.

The count of this clone is one. The CDR3 DNA reads TGTGCCAGCAGCTTCCTGGACAGGGGGCTTGATCAGCCCCAGCATTTT. This translates into CASSFLDRGLDQPQHF. V usage is TRBV7-2 and J usage is TRBJ1-5; TRBD1 matches at 11 bases. With V trimmed by 3 bases and J by 5 bases, 6 bases remained unmatched. The CDR3 has 16 amino acids. CDR1 and CDR2 from the germline V gene are SGHTA and FQGNSA.

This rearrangement joins TRBV5-4 to TRBJ2-7; 7 bases are a match to TRBD2. The length of the CDR3 is 16 residues. The germline gives CDR1 SGHNT, CDR2 YYREEE (reference sequence). Germline trimming cut 0 bases from V and 1 base from J; bases unmatched to any gene: 7. For the CDR3, the DNA is TGTGCCAGCAGCTTGGTCACTGGGACTAAATCCTACGAGCAGTACTTC. Encoded protein: CASSLVTGTKSYEQYF. The entire variable domain, with the rest obtained from reference TRBV5-4 and TRBJ2-7, is as follows: ETGVTQSPTHLIKTRGQQVTLRCSSQSGHNTVSWYQQALGQGPQFIFQYYREEENGRGNFPPRFSGLQFPNYSSELNVNALELDDSALYLCASSLVTGTKSYEQYFGPGTRLTVT.

The rearrangement joins TRBV6-5 to TRBJ2-1, with D unresolved. V was pared by 5 bases and J by 0 bases, with 11 bases between. This CDR3 has 15 amino acids. Germline values: CDR1 MNHEY, CDR2 SVGAGI. The CDR3 DNA follows: TGTGCCAGCAGTACCCTATCGGTCTCCTACAATGAGCAGTTCTTC. Translation gives CASSTLSVSYNEQFF.

This sequence joins TRBV2 and TRBJ2-2; TRBD2 agrees at 12 bases. From germline, CDR1 is SNHLY and CDR2 FYNNEI. The CDR3 length is 17 residues. V dropped 1 base and J dropped 6; count of bases not matched to a gene: 6. Here the CDR3 DNA reads TGTGCCAGCAGTGAAGGGAGGACTAGCGGGATCTCCGGGGAGCTGTTTTTT. Translation: CASSEGRTSGISGELFF.

The rearrangement links TRBV11-3 to TRBJ2-7, with D unclear. The germline CDR1 and CDR2 sequences are SGHNT and YENEEA. The V end lost 1 base, the J end lost 4 bases, and 8 bases lay between the germline ends. The CDR3 extends over 13 amino acids. The CDR3 loop is CASSLVGGYEQYF. Here the CDR3 DNA reads TGTGCCAGCAGCTTAGTGGGCGGTTACGAGCAGTACTTC.

V usage is TRBV5-1 and J usage is TRBJ1-1; 8 nucleotides align to TRBD1. Trimming took 2 bases from V and 5 from J; bases not matched to a gene: 5. This CDR3 comprises 14 residues. Germline V gene data show CDR1 as SGHRS and CDR2 as YFSETQ. The CDR3 region has the DNA TGCGCCAGCAGCTTCGGACAGGGCGGGACTGAAGCTTTCTTT. This codes for CASSFGQGGTEAFF.

The chain recombines TRBV28 with TRBJ2-7, with 15 bases fitting TRBD2. CDR3 size: 17 residues. Per germline, CDR1 MDHEN and CDR2 SYDVKM. Trimming cost V 4 bases and J 4 bases; bases outside gene matches: 8. The CDR3: CASSSRTGLAGGYEQYF. The DNA of the CDR3 is TGTGCCAGCAGTTCCAGAACGGGACTAGCGGGAGGATACGAGCAGTACTTC.

The rearrangement joins TRBV15 to TRBJ1-1; no definite D call. V lost 0 bases, J lost 0 bases, and 11 bases lay in between. From germline, CDR1 is LNHNV and CDR2 YYDKDF (reference sequence). The CDR3 extends over 16 amino acids. The CDR3 nucleotides are TGTGCCACCAGCAGAGATCCGTTCGGGATGAACACTGAAGCTTTCTTT. Amino acid sequence: CATSRDPFGMNTEAFF.

V is TRBV6-8 and J is TRBJ2-7, with D unresolved. From germline, CDR1 is MNHGY and CDR2 SAAAGT. Trimming took 2 bases from V and 3 from J, leaving 2 bases between them. The CDR3 sequence is 11 residues long. CDR3 nucleotides: TGTGCCAGCAGTTACAACTACGAGCAGTACTTC. It encodes CASSYNYEQYF.